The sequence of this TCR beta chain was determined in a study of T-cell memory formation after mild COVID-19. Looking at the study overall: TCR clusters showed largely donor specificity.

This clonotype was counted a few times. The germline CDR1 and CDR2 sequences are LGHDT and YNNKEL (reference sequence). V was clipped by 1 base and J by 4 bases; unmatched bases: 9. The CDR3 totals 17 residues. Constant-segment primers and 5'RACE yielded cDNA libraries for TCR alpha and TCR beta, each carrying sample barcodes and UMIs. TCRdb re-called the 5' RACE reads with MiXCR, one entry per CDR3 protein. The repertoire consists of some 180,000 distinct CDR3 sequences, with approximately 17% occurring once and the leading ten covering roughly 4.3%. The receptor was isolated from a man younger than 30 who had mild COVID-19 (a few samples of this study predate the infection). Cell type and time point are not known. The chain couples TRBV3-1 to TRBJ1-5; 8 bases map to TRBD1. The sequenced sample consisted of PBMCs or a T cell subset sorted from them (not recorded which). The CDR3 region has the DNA TGTGCCAGCAGCCAAGGAACAGGGGGTATAGGTAATCAGCCCCAGCATTTT. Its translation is CASSQGTGGIGNQPQHF.